What follows are 27 T cell receptor beta chains derived from one specimen sequenced in a study of blood T cells in healthy people across ages. Through a sample-barcoded 5' primer and a J-beta primer mix, a second PCR was run for 7 to 11 cycles. TCRdb ran MiXCR on the 5' RACE reads and lists one entry per CDR3 protein. The top ten hold 8.5% to 9.5% of the sample, which has about 540,000 distinct CDR3 sequences, 24% seen once. A further study also used this sample, focusing on T cells of mothers and their children.

The sequenced material came from blood. The receptors originated from a boy between 10 and 17 years old in good health.

Here the CDR3 DNA reads TGTGCCAGCAGCGTAGTAGAGGGCTCCAATGAGCAGTTCTTC. Translated: CASSVVEGSNEQFF. V usage is TRBV7-4 and J usage is TRBJ2-5; D possibly corresponds to TRBD2 (5 bases). Gene TRBJ2-1 matches the end of the DNA better, so the J call may be wrong. CDR3 length: 14 amino acids. Germline CDR1 and CDR2: SGHVT and SQSDAQ.

Concerning this clonotype itself: At one end, the junction sequence differs from germline, possibly due to a read error. The V gene is TRBV27, the J gene TRBJ2-7; the D is unclear. CDR3 length: 15 amino acids. CDR1 and CDR2 from the germline V gene are MNHEY and SMNVEV (reference sequence). The CDR3, as DNA: TGTGCCAGCCGTTTATCGTTGGGGTTCTCCTACGAGCAGTACTTC. Translating it yields CASRLSLGFSYEQYF.

This chain joins TRBV7-2 and TRBJ2-5; the match to TRBD2 covers 11 bases. The J call could be wrong; TRBJ2-1 is a better fit for the DNA end. The CDR3 is made up of 14 amino acids. The germline V gene encodes CDR1 SGHTA and CDR2 FQGNSA. The CDR3, as DNA: TGTGCCAGCAATTTAGCGGGGGGGCCATATGAGCAGTTCTTC. This gives the protein CASNLAGGPYEQFF.

V usage is TRBV12-3 or TRBV12-4 and J usage is TRBJ1-6; D is possibly TRBD1 (5 bases). Trimming cost V 5 bases and J 10 bases, with 15 bases left between them. This CDR3 has 14 residues. For the CDR3, the DNA is TGTGCCAGCAGTCCCGGGACTGGGAGGTCACCCCTCCACTTT. As protein: CASSPGTGRSPLHF.

This clonotype was detected only a few times. This chain joins TRBV25-1 and TRBJ2-3; no firm D call. This CDR3 has 14 residues. Trimming took 3 bases from V and 1 from J, leaving 8 bases between them. Looked up from germline, CDR1 is MGHDK and CDR2 is SYGVNS. CDR3 loop: CASSDKDGTDTQYF. In DNA, the CDR3 is TGTGCCAGCAGTGATAAGGACGGCACAGATACGCAGTATTTT.

The chain carries TRBV20-1 and TRBJ2-5; tentatively, D is TRBD2 (6 bases). The CDR3 has 13 amino acids. Germline V gene sequence: CDR1 DFQATT, CDR2 SNEGSKA (reference sequence). V was cut by 1 base and J by 5 bases, with 11 bases left in between. The CDR3 is CSARAGRLETQYF. The CDR3 coding sequence is TGCAGTGCTAGAGCAGGGAGGCTGGAGACCCAGTACTTC.

This clonotype was observed a few times. This sequence joins TRBV7-9 and TRBJ2-7; 8 bases fit TRBD1. The CDR3 spans 17 residues. CDR1 and CDR2 from the germline V gene are SEHNR and FQNEAQ (reference sequence). With 5 bases clipped from V and 0 bases from J, the junction kept 12 bases outside the gene matches. CDR3 in amino acids: CASSHLPGQANSYEQYF. The CDR3 DNA reads as TGTGCCAGCAGCCACCTTCCGGGACAGGCGAACTCCTACGAGCAGTACTTC.

The rearrangement links TRBV4-3 to TRBJ2-1; D is perhaps TRBD1 (5 bases). Per the germline V gene, CDR1 is LGHNA and CDR2 is YSLEER. The CDR3 is 16 amino acids. V lost 4 bases, J lost 8 bases, and 21 bases lay in between. This CDR3 is CASSPLTGINIDEQFF. CDR3 coding DNA: TGCGCCAGCAGCCCACTTACAGGTATCAATATCGATGAGCAGTTCTTC.

This chain uses TRBV13 with TRBJ2-4; D tentatively fits TRBD1 or TRBD2 (6 bases each). The CDR3 contains 16 residues. The V and J ends lost 2 bases and 1 base respectively, with 12 bases between them. The germline V gene has CDR1 PRHDT and CDR2 FYEKMQ (reference sequence). DNA for the CDR3: TGTGCCAGCAGCTTAAAAGGGGGGCTCGCCAAAAACATTCAGTACTTC. This translates into CASSLKGGLAKNIQYF.

The chain has TRBV15 and TRBJ2-5; TRBD1 agrees at 8 bases. J gave up 3 bases and V 5 bases, and 5 bases lay outside the gene matches. Germline assignment: CDR1 LNHNV and CDR2 YYDKDF (reference sequence). The CDR3 runs to 14 residues. The CDR3 DNA sequence: TGTGCCACCAGCCGACGGACAGGGAAAGAGACCCAGTACTTC. Amino acids: CATSRRTGKETQYF.

The V call is TRBV20-1, the J call TRBJ2-7; D gene ambiguous. Germline lookup yields CDR1 DFQATT and CDR2 SNEGSKA (reference sequence). Trimming cost V 3 bases and J 0 bases, with 6 bases left between them. This CDR3 is 12 amino acids long. CDR3 residues: CSASAPSYEQYF. The CDR3 DNA is TGCAGTGCTAGTGCCCCCTCCTACGAGCAGTACTTC.

This clonotype showed up just a few times. V and J are TRBV4-2 and TRBJ2-1; D not resolved. V lost 0 bases and J 8 bases, leaving 11 bases between the germline ends. The CDR3 has 14 amino acids. Germline V gives CDR1 LGHNA, CDR2 YNFKEQ. DNA of the CDR3: TGTGCCAGCAGCCAAGATCTAGACACCCATGAGCAGTTCTTC. It encodes CASSQDLDTHEQFF.

V and J are TRBV7-2 and TRBJ1-4, with 10 bases aligning to TRBD1. The V and J ends lost 5 bases and 7 bases, in that order; junction bases with no gene match: 7. CDR3 length equals 15 residues. CDR1 and CDR2 from the germline V gene are SGHTA and FQGNSA. In nucleotides, the CDR3 is TGTGCCAGCAGCACAAGACAGGGGGCCGGTGAAAAACTGTTTTTT. Residues: CASSTRQGAGEKLFF.

The chain is built from TRBV5-5 and TRBJ2-3; D is unclear. The CDR3 has 12 amino acids. V was clipped by 0 bases and J by 8 bases, with 7 bases between them. CDR1 is SGHKS, CDR2 YYEKEE, per germline (reference sequence). CDR3 sequence reads: CASSLDASTQYF. Here the CDR3 DNA reads TGTGCCAGCAGCTTGGATGCTAGTACGCAGTATTTT.

The rearrangement uses TRBV29-1 and TRBJ2-6; TRBD1 is a possible D gene (6 bases). With 4 bases removed from V and 4 bases from J, the gap between germline ends came to 11 bases. CDR3 length equals 14 residues. The germline V gene encodes CDR1 SQVTM and CDR2 ANQGSEA. The CDR3 loop reads CSVAQGSGANVLTF. The CDR3, as DNA: TGCAGCGTTGCGCAGGGGTCCGGGGCCAACGTCCTGACTTTC.

The sample holds a few counts of this clonotype. The rearrangement joins TRBV9 to TRBJ1-1; 7 bases map to TRBD1. Germline trimming cut 3 bases from V and 5 bases from J; bases unmatched to any gene: 7. The V gene's germline CDR1 is SGDLS and CDR2 YYNGEE. CDR3 length: 14 residues. In nucleotides, the CDR3 is TGTGCCAGCAGCGAGACAGGGTGGGGAACTGAAGCTTTCTTT. This codes for CASSETGWGTEAFF.

The rearrangement uses TRBV29-1 and TRBJ2-5; 9 bases are a match to TRBD1. Trimming cost V 6 bases and J 11 bases; bases outside gene matches: 13. Germline V gene sequence: CDR1 SQVTM, CDR2 ANQGSEA. CDR3 length equals 13 residues. DNA for the CDR3: TGCAGCGTCCGTGGACAGGGGATGGGCATGCAGTACTTC. Translation gives CSVRGQGMGMQYF.

The table lists this clonotype with a few counts. J is TRBJ2-7 and V is TRBV27; D might be TRBD2 (5 bases). CDR1 is MNHEY, CDR2 SMNVEV, per germline (reference sequence). The CDR3 totals 17 residues. Between the trimmed V and J ends, which lost 1 base and 4 bases, there was a span of 20 bases. CDR3 protein: CASSLWAPRGFGYEQYF. CDR3 DNA: TGTGCCAGCAGTTTATGGGCCCCTAGAGGGTTTGGGTACGAGCAGTACTTC.

CDR3 DNA sequence: TGCGCCAGCAGCCAAGATCGGGCCAGGGGTTCTGGAAACACCATATATTTT. Protein sequence: CASSQDRARGSGNTIYF. The chain recombines TRBV4-1 with TRBJ1-3; possible D gene TRBD1, 6 bases. In germline, CDR1 is MGHRA, CDR2 YSYEKL. V was pared by 0 bases and J by 1 base, with 13 bases between. CDR3 length: 17 residues.

This clonotype was picked up a small number of times. The J gene is TRBJ2-3, the V gene TRBV3-1; the D is unclear. V was clipped by 5 bases and J by 3 bases, with 6 bases between them. The V gene's germline CDR1 is LGHDT and CDR2 YNNKEL (reference sequence). This CDR3 is 12 amino acids long. The CDR3: CASSFATDTQYF. The CDR3 region has the DNA TGTGCCAGCAGCTTTGCTACAGATACGCAGTATTTT.

At least ten counts were recorded for this clonotype. This chain uses TRBV7-9 with TRBJ1-2; weak D call: TRBD1 (6 bases). The germline V gene encodes CDR1 SEHNR and CDR2 FQNEAQ (reference sequence). The CDR3 loop spans 14 amino acids. Trimming took 0 bases from V and 8 from J, leaving 13 bases between them. CDR3 residues: CASSLAQGRGGYTF. In DNA form, the CDR3 reads TGTGCCAGCAGCTTAGCACAGGGACGGGGCGGCTACACCTTC.

The rearrangement uses TRBV9 and TRBJ2-2; 8 bases agree with TRBD2. There are 17 residues in the CDR3. Germline CDR1 SGDLS, CDR2 YYNGEE. Trimming cost V 4 bases and J 0 bases; bases outside gene matches: 8. The CDR3 DNA follows: TGTGCCAGCAGCCTCGTAGCGGGGACCGCGAACACCGGGGAGCTGTTTTTT. It translates to CASSLVAGTANTGELFF.

This clonotype has a handful of counts. This chain joins TRBV24-1 and TRBJ2-3; no clear D. Germline V gene data show CDR1 as KGHDR and CDR2 as SFDVKD. The ends were cut back, 12 bases at V and 7 bases at J, with 16 bases in the middle. The CDR3 consists of 12 residues. The DNA of the CDR3 is TGTGCCTCGAAGACTGAGCCGAATACGCAGTATTTT. As protein: CASKTEPNTQYF.

In its sample, this clonotype was seen many times. V is TRBV14 and J is TRBJ2-2; D unclear. V was shortened by 4 bases and J by 7 bases, with 7 bases between the two germline ends. The CDR3 runs 12 residues. The germline gives CDR1 SGHDN, CDR2 FVKESK. In nucleotides, the CDR3 is TGTGCCAGCAGCCTGGGTAGCGGGGAGCTGTTTTTT. It yields the protein CASSLGSGELFF.

This chain uses TRBV7-2 with TRBJ2-1, with D hard to call. Germline CDR1 is SGHTA and CDR2 is FQGNSA. The CDR3 has 12 residues. V lost 5 bases and J lost 10, with 12 bases in between. The DNA for the CDR3 is TGTGCCAGCAGCCTGACGAAGATAGAGCAGTTCTTC. Encoded protein: CASSLTKIEQFF.

This clonotype was found once. The V gene is TRBV3-1, the J gene TRBJ2-1; D possibly uses TRBD1 or TRBD2 (5 bases each). The germline V gene encodes CDR1 LGHDT and CDR2 YNNKEL (reference sequence). Trimming left V 1 base short and J 0 bases short, with 10 bases between. There are 16 residues in the CDR3. This chain's CDR3 is CASSQGGDPSYNEQFF. In DNA, the CDR3 is TGTGCCAGCAGCCAAGGAGGGGACCCCTCCTACAATGAGCAGTTCTTC.

This clonotype has at least ten counts. The chain has TRBV7-2 and TRBJ1-1; a weak D match, TRBD1 (5 bases). This CDR3 spans 11 amino acids. Trimming pared 3 bases from V and 7 bases from J, leaving 6 bases between. Germline lookup yields CDR1 SGHTA and CDR2 FQGNSA. The CDR3 sequence is CASSFDSEAFF. The CDR3 DNA reads as TGTGCCAGCAGCTTCGACAGTGAAGCTTTCTTT.